The source of this T cell receptor (beta chain) is a study of T cells after yellow fever vaccination. V gave up 1 base and J gave up 0 bases, with 3 bases separating them. This CDR3 region has 14 residues. One entry per CDR3 protein results from TCRdb running MiXCR on the 5' RACE reads. The sample lists some 100,000 distinct CDR3 sequences, more than 7.5% seen once, with around 17% in the top ten. This clonotype was observed a few times. The rearrangement joins TRBV12-3 or TRBV12-4 to TRBJ2-2; D remains ambiguous. The specimen comprised CD8+ T cells not binding an NS4B(214-222) dextramer, sorted from PBMCs, sampled less than 18 days after the first yellow fever vaccination. The receptor was derived from a man younger than 35 who received the YFV17D yellow fever vaccine. Here the CDR3 DNA reads TGTGCCAGCAGTTTAGAAACGAACACCGGGGAGCTGTTTTTT. Its translation: CASSLETNTGELFF.